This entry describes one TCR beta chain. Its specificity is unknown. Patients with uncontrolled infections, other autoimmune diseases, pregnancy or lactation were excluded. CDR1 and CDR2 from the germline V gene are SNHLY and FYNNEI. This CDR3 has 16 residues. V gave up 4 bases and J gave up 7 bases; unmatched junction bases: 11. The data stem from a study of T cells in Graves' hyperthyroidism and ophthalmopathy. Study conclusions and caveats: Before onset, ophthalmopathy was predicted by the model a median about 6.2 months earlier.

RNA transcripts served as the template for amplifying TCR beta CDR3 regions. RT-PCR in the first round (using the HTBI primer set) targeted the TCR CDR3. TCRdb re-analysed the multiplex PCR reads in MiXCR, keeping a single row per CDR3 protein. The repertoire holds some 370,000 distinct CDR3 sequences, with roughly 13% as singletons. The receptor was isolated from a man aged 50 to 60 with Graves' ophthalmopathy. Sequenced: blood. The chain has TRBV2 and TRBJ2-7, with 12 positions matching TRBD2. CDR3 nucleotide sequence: TGTGCCAGCAGTGCCCTCACTAGCGGGAGGAACGGGGAGCAGTACTTC. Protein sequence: CASSALTSGRNGEQYF.